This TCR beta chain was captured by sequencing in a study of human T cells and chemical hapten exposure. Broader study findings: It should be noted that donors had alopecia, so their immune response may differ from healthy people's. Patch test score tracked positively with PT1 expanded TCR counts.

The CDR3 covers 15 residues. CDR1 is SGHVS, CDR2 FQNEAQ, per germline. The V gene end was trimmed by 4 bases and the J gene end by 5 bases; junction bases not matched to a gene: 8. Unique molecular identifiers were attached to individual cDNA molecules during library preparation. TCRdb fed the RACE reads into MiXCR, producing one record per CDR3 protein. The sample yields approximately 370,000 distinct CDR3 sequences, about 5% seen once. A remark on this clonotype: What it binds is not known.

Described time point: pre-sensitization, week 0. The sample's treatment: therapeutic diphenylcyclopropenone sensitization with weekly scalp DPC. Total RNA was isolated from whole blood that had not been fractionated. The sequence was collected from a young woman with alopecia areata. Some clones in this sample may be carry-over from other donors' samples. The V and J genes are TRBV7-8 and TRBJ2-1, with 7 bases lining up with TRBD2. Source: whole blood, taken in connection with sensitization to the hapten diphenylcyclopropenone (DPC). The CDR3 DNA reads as TGTGCCAGCAGCTCCCCCGGACTAGGAAACAATGAGCAGTTCTTC. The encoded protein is CASSSPGLGNNEQFF.